The 31 T cell receptor beta chains given below trace back to one sample, sequenced in a study of brain T cells in children with intractable seizures. Profiling relied on immunoSEQ multiplex PCR, and the TCRdb table lists in-frame clones only, not all of them. Among 340,000 or so clones, nearly 95% were seen once, and the ten largest hold 4.5% to 7%. Time point specified: blood from clinic visit 5 months post-surgery; TSC patient then seizure free. The specimen was peripheral blood, collected 4 to 5 months after surgery. These receptors all come from a boy under two years old with tuberous sclerosis and intractable seizures.

The rearrangement joins TRBV28 to TRBJ1-1; no firm D call. The CDR3 spans 14 residues. V was pared by 4 bases and J by 1 base, with 10 bases between. CDR1 is MDHEN, CDR2 SYDVKM, per germline. DNA of the CDR3: TGTGCCAGCAGTTATGACATCCGGAACACTGAAGCTTTCTTT. Amino acid sequence: CASSYDIRNTEAFF. Supplemented by reference TRBV28 and TRBJ1-1, the full variable domain reads DVKVTQSSRYLVKRTGEKVFLECVQDMDHENMFWYRQDPGLGLRLIYFSYDVKMKEKGDIPEGYSVSREKKERFSLILESASTNQTSMYLCASSYDIRNTEAFFGQGTRLTVV.

This clone was recorded once. The rearrangement links TRBV27 to TRBJ1-2; D may be TRBD1 (5 bases). The CDR3 spans 13 residues. Germline CDR1 reads MNHEY; CDR2 reads SMNVEV (reference sequence). V was trimmed by 3 bases and J by 3 bases, leaving 8 bases between them. The CDR3 DNA reads TGTGCCAGCAGTTTTCAGGGTCACTATGGCTACACCTTC. It is translated as CASSFQGHYGYTF.

V gene TRBV19 combines with J gene TRBJ1-2; D call uncertain. Germline values: CDR1 LNHDA, CDR2 SQIVND (reference sequence). Trimming removed 5 bases at V and 3 bases at J, with 16 bases between. CDR3 length: 15 residues. CDR3: CASSRWTLADYGYTF. For the CDR3, the DNA is TGTGCCAGTAGTCGATGGACCCTAGCGGACTATGGCTACACCTTC.

This chain connects TRBV3-1 (or the pseudogene TRBV3-2) to TRBJ2-3, with D possibly TRBD2 on 6 matching bases. Germline V gene lookup returns CDR1 LGHDT and CDR2 YNNKEL (reference sequence). V gave up 3 bases and J gave up 1 base, with 14 bases separating them. CDR3 length equals 16 residues. CDR3 DNA: TGTGCCAGCAGCCACCTTGAGGGCGGGGGCACAGATACGCAGTATTTT. Residues: CASSHLEGGGTDTQYF.

The genes are TRBV12-5 and TRBJ1-1; D call uncertain. Per the germline V gene, CDR1 is LGHNT and CDR2 is FRNRAP. Trimming took 2 bases from V and 1 from J, leaving 5 bases between them. This CDR3 is built from 13 residues. CDR3 nucleotides: TGTGCTAGTGGTTTGTCCGGGAACACTGAAGCTTTCTTT. This sequence encodes CASGLSGNTEAFF.

As concerns this clone: At the DNA level, this CDR3 is encoded by other sequences in the same sample as well. The rearrangement joins TRBV10-3 to TRBJ2-7; 8 positions agree with TRBD2. Germline loops: CDR1 ENHRY, CDR2 SYGVKD. The CDR3 runs 12 residues. V was clipped by 8 bases and J by 3 bases; unmatched bases: 3. For the CDR3, the DNA is TGTGCCATCCGTGCGGGAGGCTACGAGCAGTACTTC. This translates into CAIRAGGYEQYF.

This chain uses TRBV5-4 with TRBJ1-1, with D perhaps matching TRBD1 (5 bases). Germline lookup yields CDR1 SGHNT and CDR2 YYREEE (reference sequence). The CDR3 runs to 15 residues. Trimming took off 3 bases at V and 1 base at J, with 13 bases between the two ends. CDR3 nucleotide sequence: TGTGCCAGCAGCTGGGGGGTTTTACCGAACACTGAAGCTTTCTTT. Amino acids: CASSWGVLPNTEAFF.

The chain recombines TRBV19 with TRBJ1-1; 12 bases align to TRBD1. The CDR3 is made up of 17 amino acids. The ends lost 3 bases at V and 0 bases at J; junction bases unmatched: 5. Germline V gives CDR1 LNHDA, CDR2 SQIVND (reference sequence). CDR3 bases: TGTGCCAGTAGTATGGGACAGGGGGCAACCATGAACACTGAAGCTTTCTTT. Residues: CASSMGQGATMNTEAFF. The full variable domain, rest sourced from reference TRBV19 and TRBJ1-1, is DGGITQSPKYLFRKEGQNVTLSCEQNLNHDAMYWYRQDPGQGLRLIYYSQIVNDFQKGDIAEGYSVSREKKESFPLTVTSAQKNPTAFYLCASSMGQGATMNTEAFFGQGTRLTVV.

The chain recombines TRBV11-3 with TRBJ1-3; D not resolved. The CDR3 contains 14 residues. Between the trimmed V and J ends, which lost 1 base and 4 bases, there was a span of 8 bases. CDR1 and CDR2 (germline): SGHNT, YENEEA. CDR3 DNA sequence: TGTGCCAGCAGCTTAGGTACCCTGGGAAACACCATATATTTT. As protein: CASSLGTLGNTIYF.

This clone was observed once. The chain combines TRBV19 with TRBJ2-7, with 11 bases matching TRBD2. The CDR3 length is 15 residues. After removal of 4 bases from V and 4 bases from J, the junction contained 6 bases not matched to a gene. Looked up from germline, CDR1 is LNHDA and CDR2 is SQIVND (reference sequence). CDR3 DNA sequence: TGTGCCAGTAGTACCCGACTAGCGGGATTATACGAGCAGTACTTC. This sequence encodes CASSTRLAGLYEQYF.

Turning to this clone: Other nucleotide sequences from this sample produce the same CDR3. This chain connects TRBV19 to TRBJ1-1, with unresolved D. Germline CDR1 reads LNHDA; CDR2 reads SQIVND (reference sequence). The CDR3 covers 15 residues. With 1 base removed from V and 1 base from J, the gap between germline ends came to 10 bases. CDR3 sequence (DNA): TGTGCCAGTAGTATAGGAGGCTTGGCGAACACTGAAGCTTTCTTT. Its translation is CASSIGGLANTEAFF.

This clone is a singleton in its sample. This chain links TRBV5-4 with TRBJ2-1, with 9 bases identical to TRBD2. The CDR3 totals 17 residues. The trim removed 0 bases at V and 10 bases at J, leaving 14 bases unmatched. Germline CDR1 and CDR2: SGHNT and YYREEE (reference sequence). The CDR3 nucleotides are TGTGCCAGCAGCTTGGAACGCGGGGGGGCCTTTTTCAGGGAGCAGTTCTTC. It is translated as CASSLERGGAFFREQFF.

The chain employs TRBV19 and TRBJ2-7, with 10 positions matching TRBD2. This CDR3 comprises 13 residues. The germline V gene has CDR1 LNHDA and CDR2 SQIVND (reference sequence). The ends lost 7 bases at V and 9 bases at J; junction bases unmatched: 9. The CDR3, as DNA: TGTGCCAGTAAACCTACTAGCGGGATGGTGCAGTACTTC. Amino acids: CASKPTSGMVQYF.

The chain uses TRBV6-5 and TRBJ1-1, with 9 bases aligning to TRBD1. Looked up from germline, CDR1 is MNHEY and CDR2 is SVGAGI. The CDR3 totals 12 residues. The V gene end was trimmed by 10 bases and the J gene end by 6 bases; junction bases not matched to a gene: 6. In DNA form, the CDR3 reads TGTGCCAACAAGGGACAGGGACCTGAAGCTTTCTTT. It yields the protein CANKGQGPEAFF.

V is TRBV30 and J is TRBJ1-1; D possibly corresponds to TRBD1 (5 bases). Germline values: CDR1 GTSNPN, CDR2 SVGIG (reference sequence). The ends were cut back, 4 bases at V and 5 bases at J, with 14 bases in the middle. This CDR3 is built from 13 residues. CDR3 protein: CAWNPGTLTEAFF. The DNA of the CDR3 is TGTGCCTGGAACCCCGGGACGCTAACTGAAGCTTTCTTT.

V and J are TRBV2 and TRBJ1-1, with D uncertain. Trimming cost V 3 bases and J 11 bases, with 10 bases left between them. The CDR3 runs to 11 residues. In germline, CDR1 is SNHLY, CDR2 FYNNEI. The CDR3 protein is CASSDRENAFF. For the CDR3, the DNA is TGTGCCAGCAGTGATCGGGAAAATGCTTTCTTT.

The V and J genes are TRBV27 and TRBJ1-6, with D perhaps TRBD1 (6 bases). V was pared by 4 bases and J by 0 bases, with 22 bases between. The CDR3 runs 20 residues. The germline V gene encodes CDR1 MNHEY and CDR2 SMNVEV (reference sequence). The CDR3 DNA is TGTGCCAGCAGTTCGGGTACAGGGACCTACGCGAGCTCCTATAATTCACCCCTCCACTTT. This gives the protein CASSSGTGTYASSYNSPLHF.

The chain carries TRBV7-8 and TRBJ1-5; D gene unclear. Germline CDR1 SGHVS, CDR2 FQNEAQ. CDR3 length: 13 amino acids. Trimming cost V 2 bases and J 1 base, with 3 bases left between them. The CDR3 DNA follows: TGTGCCAGCAGCTTATGGAGCAATCAGCCCCAGCATTTT. Its translation is CASSLWSNQPQHF.

The gene calls are TRBV19 and TRBJ2-1; D gene unclear. The germline CDR1 and CDR2 sequences are LNHDA and SQIVND (reference sequence). This CDR3 has 15 amino acids. V was shortened by 3 bases and J by 0 bases, with 9 bases between the two germline ends. The CDR3 coding sequence is TGTGCCAGTAGTATGGACCGAAGCTCCTACAATGAGCAGTTCTTC. Its translation is CASSMDRSSYNEQFF.

The chain is built from TRBV6-5 and TRBJ1-2, with 8 bases aligning to TRBD1. The CDR3 is made up of 14 amino acids. J lost 8 bases, V lost 6 bases, and 11 bases had no gene match. The germline CDR1 and CDR2 sequences are MNHEY and SVGAGI. DNA for the CDR3: TGTGCCAGCAGCACCGACAGGGGTCTTAGGGGCTACACCTTC. Encoded protein: CASSTDRGLRGYTF.

With regard to this clone: Other DNA sequences of this sample code for an identical CDR3. The rearrangement links TRBV19 to TRBJ2-1, with a tentative D call TRBD2 (5 bases). V lost 3 bases and J 6 bases, leaving 9 bases between the germline ends. This CDR3 spans 13 amino acids. Germline V lookup: CDR1 LNHDA, CDR2 SQIVND (reference sequence). Written as DNA, the CDR3 is TGTGCCAGTAGTATCCTAGCTCGCAATGAGCAGTTCTTC. It translates to CASSILARNEQFF.

The chain uses TRBV28 and TRBJ1-2; possible D gene TRBD1, 6 bases. The CDR3 consists of 15 residues. Looked up from germline, CDR1 is MDHEN and CDR2 is SYDVKM. V lost 3 bases to trimming and J lost 0 bases, with 11 bases between them. The CDR3 coding sequence is TGTGCCAGCAGTTTCCCGACAGGACCTAACTATGGCTACACCTTC. It encodes CASSFPTGPNYGYTF.

This clone was detected once. The rearrangement links TRBV7-2 to TRBJ2-7; perhaps TRBD2 as D (5 bases). Per the germline V gene, CDR1 is SGHTA and CDR2 is FQGNSA. Trimming removed 5 bases from V and 0 bases from J, with 11 bases in between. This CDR3 is built from 14 residues. This CDR3 reads CASSLEEASYEQYF. The DNA for the CDR3 is TGTGCCAGCAGCCTGGAGGAGGCCTCCTACGAGCAGTACTTC.

The sample holds one count of this clone. J is TRBJ2-7 and V is TRBV4-1; a weak D match, TRBD2 (6 bases). The CDR3 sequence is 15 residues long. Trimming pared 4 bases from V and 7 bases from J, leaving 20 bases between. Germline V gene lookup returns CDR1 MGHRA and CDR2 YSYEKL. The CDR3 spells CASSPQRHGTGEQYF. CDR3 nucleotides: TGCGCCAGCAGCCCACAGAGGCACGGGACTGGGGAGCAGTACTTC.

This sequence joins TRBV6-4 and TRBJ1-5, with 8 bases aligning to TRBD1. Germline values: CDR1 MRHNA, CDR2 SNTAGT. J was trimmed by 9 bases and V by 6 bases; bases with no gene match: 13. The CDR3 loop spans 15 amino acids. CDR3: CASRLSQGALAPQHF. CDR3 coding DNA: TGTGCCAGCAGGCTATCCCAGGGGGCCCTGGCGCCCCAGCATTTT.

V is TRBV10-1 and J is TRBJ2-5; 10 nucleotides match TRBD2. Losses at the gene ends were 4 bases for V and 5 bases for J; bases not matched to a gene: 4. The CDR3 contains 14 residues. Germline lookup yields CDR1 WNHNN and CDR2 SYGVQD (reference sequence). CDR3 in amino acids: CASSAQREGETQYF. CDR3 coding DNA: TGCGCCAGCAGTGCCCAGCGGGAGGGGGAGACCCAGTACTTC.

The chain uses TRBV14 and TRBJ2-7; 10 positions agree with TRBD1. The CDR3 spans 14 residues. The V and J ends lost 4 bases and 3 bases, in that order; junction bases with no gene match: 3. Germline V gene data show CDR1 as SGHDN and CDR2 as FVKESK. Here the CDR3 DNA reads TGTGCCAGCAGCCTAGGACAGGGGGACTACGAGCAGTACTTC. This encodes CASSLGQGDYEQYF.

The chain couples TRBV3-1 (or the pseudogene TRBV3-2) to TRBJ1-1; D unclear. The CDR3 has 13 amino acids. The V gene lost 7 bases and the J gene lost 5 bases, with 14 bases spanning the gap. Germline V gives CDR1 LGHDT, CDR2 YNNKEL (reference sequence). This chain's CDR3 is CASTPGSRTEAFF. CDR3 coding DNA: TGTGCCAGCACCCCGGGTAGTCGGACTGAAGCTTTCTTT.

This clone is a singleton in its sample. CDR3 sequence (DNA): TGTGCCAGCAGAGGGGACCTGCCACCTTACGAGCAGTACTTC. Its translation: CASRGDLPPYEQYF. The rearrangement links TRBV27 to TRBJ2-7; either TRBD1 or TRBD2 may supply D (5 bases each). V gave up 6 bases and J gave up 4 bases, with 16 bases separating them. The CDR3 totals 14 residues. CDR1 and CDR2 from the germline V gene are MNHEY and SMNVEV (reference sequence).

The chain links TRBV11-2 to TRBJ1-2; D is uncertain. CDR3 length: 15 amino acids. Trimming left V 5 bases short and J 2 bases short, with 15 bases between. Germline loops: CDR1 SGHAT, CDR2 FQNNGV. The DNA of the CDR3 is TGTGCCAGCAGCCTAAGTGGGAGATTAAACTATGGCTACACCTTC. This encodes CASSLSGRLNYGYTF.

V usage is TRBV24-1 and J usage is TRBJ2-1; TRBD2 matches at 11 bases. This CDR3 contains 17 residues. Per germline, CDR1 KGHDR and CDR2 SFDVKD. Unmatched junction bases numbered 11, after V lost 4 bases and J lost 7 bases. CDR3 amino acids: CATSDHRLAGGGNEQFF. In nucleotides, the CDR3 is TGTGCCACCAGTGACCATCGGCTAGCGGGAGGTGGGAATGAGCAGTTCTTC.